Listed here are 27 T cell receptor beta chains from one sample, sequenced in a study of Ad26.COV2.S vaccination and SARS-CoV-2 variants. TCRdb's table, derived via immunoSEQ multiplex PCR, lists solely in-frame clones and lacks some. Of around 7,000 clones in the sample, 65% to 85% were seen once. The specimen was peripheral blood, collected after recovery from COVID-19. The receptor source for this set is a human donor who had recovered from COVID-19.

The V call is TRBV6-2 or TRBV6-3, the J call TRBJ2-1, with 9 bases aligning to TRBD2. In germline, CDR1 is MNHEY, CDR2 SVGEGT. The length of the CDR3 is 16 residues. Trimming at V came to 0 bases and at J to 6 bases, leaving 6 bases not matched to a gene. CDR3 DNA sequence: TGTGCCAGCAGTTACTCCCGCGGGAGGGCCCTCAATGAGCAGTTCTTC. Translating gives CASSYSRGRALNEQFF.

This chain's CDR3 is CASSYPGPPDNEQFF. Written as DNA, the CDR3 is TGTGCCAGCAGTTACCCCGGGCCCCCCGACAATGAGCAGTTCTTC. This chain connects TRBV6-2 or TRBV6-3 to TRBJ2-1; D not certain. V was cut by 2 bases and J by 5 bases, with 13 bases left in between. The germline gives CDR1 MNHEY, CDR2 SVGEGT. The CDR3 covers 15 residues.

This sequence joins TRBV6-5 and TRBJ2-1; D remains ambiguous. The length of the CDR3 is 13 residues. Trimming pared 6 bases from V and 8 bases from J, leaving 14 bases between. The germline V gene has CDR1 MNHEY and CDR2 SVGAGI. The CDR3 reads CASSNDPWHEQFF. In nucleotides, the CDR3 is TGTGCCAGCAGCAACGATCCTTGGCATGAGCAGTTCTTC.

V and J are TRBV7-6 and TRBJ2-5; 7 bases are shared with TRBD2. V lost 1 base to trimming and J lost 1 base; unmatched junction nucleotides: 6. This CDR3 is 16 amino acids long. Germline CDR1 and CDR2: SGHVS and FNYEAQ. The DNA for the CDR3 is TGTGCCAGCAGCTTAGGGGCGGGAGCTCTCCAAGAGACCCAGTACTTC. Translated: CASSLGAGALQETQYF.

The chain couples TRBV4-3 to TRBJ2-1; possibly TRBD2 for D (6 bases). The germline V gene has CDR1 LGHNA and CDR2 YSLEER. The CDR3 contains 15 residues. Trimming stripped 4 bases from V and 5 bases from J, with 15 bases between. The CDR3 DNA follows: TGCGCCAGCAGCCCGCACACCGGGGGAGACAATGAGCAGTTCTTC. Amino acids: CASSPHTGGDNEQFF.

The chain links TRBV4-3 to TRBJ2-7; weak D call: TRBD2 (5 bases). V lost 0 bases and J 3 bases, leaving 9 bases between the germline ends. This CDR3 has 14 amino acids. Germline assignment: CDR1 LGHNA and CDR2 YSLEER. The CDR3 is CASSQDRAGYEQYF. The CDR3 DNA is TGCGCCAGCAGCCAAGATCGGGCGGGCTACGAGCAGTACTTC.

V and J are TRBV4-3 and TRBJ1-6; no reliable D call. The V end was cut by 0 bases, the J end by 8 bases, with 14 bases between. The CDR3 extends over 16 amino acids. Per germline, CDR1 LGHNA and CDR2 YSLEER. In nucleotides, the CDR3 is TGCGCCAGCAGCCAAGATTTGACAAATACTTATTCACCCCTCCACTTT. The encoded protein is CASSQDLTNTYSPLHF.

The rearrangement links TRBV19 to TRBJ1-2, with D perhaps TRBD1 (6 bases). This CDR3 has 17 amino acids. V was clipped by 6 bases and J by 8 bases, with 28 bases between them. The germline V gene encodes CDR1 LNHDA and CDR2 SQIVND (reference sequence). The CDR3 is CASSHTRASTGWSGYTF. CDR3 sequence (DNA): TGTGCCAGTAGCCACACCCGAGCCTCGACAGGCTGGTCGGGCTACACCTTC.

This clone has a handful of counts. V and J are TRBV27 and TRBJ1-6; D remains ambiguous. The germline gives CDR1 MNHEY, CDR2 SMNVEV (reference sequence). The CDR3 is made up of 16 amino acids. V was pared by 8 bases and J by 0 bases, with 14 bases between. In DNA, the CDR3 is TGTGCCAGCGGCTTGATACTGAGCTCCTATAATTCACCCCTCCACTTT. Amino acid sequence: CASGLILSSYNSPLHF.

The CDR3 DNA reads as TGTGCCAGCAGCTACACGGGGGGGGAGCAGTTCTTC. Amino acid sequence: CASSYTGGEQFF. V is TRBV6-6 and J is TRBJ2-1; 8 bases are a match to TRBD2. Germline CDR1 is MNHNY and CDR2 is SVGAGI (reference sequence). CDR3 size: 12 residues. The J segment lost 10 bases and the V segment lost 6 bases, leaving 5 bases of the junction unmatched.

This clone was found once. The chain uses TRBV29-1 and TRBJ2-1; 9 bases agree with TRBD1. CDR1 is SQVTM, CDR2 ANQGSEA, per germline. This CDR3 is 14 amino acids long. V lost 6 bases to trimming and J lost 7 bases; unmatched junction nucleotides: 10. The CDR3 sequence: CSVVPGQGGNEQFF. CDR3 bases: TGCAGCGTCGTCCCGGGACAGGGTGGGAATGAGCAGTTCTTC.

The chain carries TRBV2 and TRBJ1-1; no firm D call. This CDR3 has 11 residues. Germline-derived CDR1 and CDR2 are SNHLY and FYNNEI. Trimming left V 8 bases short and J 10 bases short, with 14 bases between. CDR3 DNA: TGTGCCAGCGGTGGGGAGCGTCGAGCTTTCTTT. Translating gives CASGGERRAFF.

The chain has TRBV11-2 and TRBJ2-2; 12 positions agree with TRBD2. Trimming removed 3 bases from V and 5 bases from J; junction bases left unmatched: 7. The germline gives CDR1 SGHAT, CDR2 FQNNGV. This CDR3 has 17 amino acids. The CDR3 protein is CASSLTSGGSYTGELFF. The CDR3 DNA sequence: TGTGCCAGCAGCTTGACTAGCGGGGGTTCGTATACCGGGGAGCTGTTTTTT.

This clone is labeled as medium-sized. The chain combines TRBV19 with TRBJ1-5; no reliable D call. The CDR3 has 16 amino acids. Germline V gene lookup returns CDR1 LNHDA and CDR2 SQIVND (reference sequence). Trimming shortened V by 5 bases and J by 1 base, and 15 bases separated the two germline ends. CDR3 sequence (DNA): TGTGCCAGTAGTGGCTACCGGGCGGGGAGCAATCAGCCCCAGCATTTT. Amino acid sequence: CASSGYRAGSNQPQHF.

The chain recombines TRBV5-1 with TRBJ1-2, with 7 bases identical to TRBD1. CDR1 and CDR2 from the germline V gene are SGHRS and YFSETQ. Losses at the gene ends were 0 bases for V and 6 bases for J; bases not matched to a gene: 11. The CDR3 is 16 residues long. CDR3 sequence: CASSLVVGGGGDGYTF. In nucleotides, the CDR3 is TGCGCCAGCAGCTTGGTGGTAGGAGGGGGCGGAGATGGCTACACCTTC.

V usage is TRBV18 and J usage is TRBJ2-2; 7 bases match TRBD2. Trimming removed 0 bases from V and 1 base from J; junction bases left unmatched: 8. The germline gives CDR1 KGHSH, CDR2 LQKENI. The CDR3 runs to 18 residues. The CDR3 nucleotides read TGTGCCAGCTCACCACCGTTGGAACTAGCGAAGAACACCGGGGAGCTGTTTTTT. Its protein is CASSPPLELAKNTGELFF.

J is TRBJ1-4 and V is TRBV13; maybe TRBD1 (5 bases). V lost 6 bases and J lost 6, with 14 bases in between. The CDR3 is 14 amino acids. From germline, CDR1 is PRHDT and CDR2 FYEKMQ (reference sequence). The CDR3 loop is CASRYMGGDEKLFF. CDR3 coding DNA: TGTGCCAGCAGGTACATGGGAGGGGATGAAAAACTGTTTTTT.

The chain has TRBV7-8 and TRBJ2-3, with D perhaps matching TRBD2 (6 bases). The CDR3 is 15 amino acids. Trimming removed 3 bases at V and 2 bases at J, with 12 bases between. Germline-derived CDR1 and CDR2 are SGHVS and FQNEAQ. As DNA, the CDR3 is TGTGCCAGCAGCTTGGACGGCGGGGCCACAGATACGCAGTATTTT. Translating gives CASSLDGGATDTQYF.

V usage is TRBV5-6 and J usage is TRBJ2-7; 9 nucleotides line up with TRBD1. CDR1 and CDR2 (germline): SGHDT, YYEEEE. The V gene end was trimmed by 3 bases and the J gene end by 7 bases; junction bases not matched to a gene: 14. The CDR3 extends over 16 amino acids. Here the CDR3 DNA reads TGTGCCAGCAGCTCTTATAGGGGACAGGGAATAGGGGAGCAGTACTTC. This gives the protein CASSSYRGQGIGEQYF.

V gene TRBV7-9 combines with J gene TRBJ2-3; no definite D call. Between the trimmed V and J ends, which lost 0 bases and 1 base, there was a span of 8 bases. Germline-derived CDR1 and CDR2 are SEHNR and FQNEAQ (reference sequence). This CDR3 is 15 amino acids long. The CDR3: CASSLARQGTDTQYF. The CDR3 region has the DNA TGTGCCAGCAGCTTAGCGAGGCAGGGCACAGATACGCAGTATTTT. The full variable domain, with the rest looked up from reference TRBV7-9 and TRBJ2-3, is DTGVSQNPRHKITKRGQNVTFRCDPISEHNRLYWYRQTLGQGPEFLTYFQNEAQLEKSRLLSDRFSAERPKGSFSTLEIQRTEQGDSAMYLCASSLARQGTDTQYFGPGTRLTVL.

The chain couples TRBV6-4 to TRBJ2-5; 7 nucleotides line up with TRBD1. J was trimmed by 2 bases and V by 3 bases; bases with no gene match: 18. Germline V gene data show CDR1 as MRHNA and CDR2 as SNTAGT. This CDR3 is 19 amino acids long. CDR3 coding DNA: TGTGCCAGCAGTGAAACGCAGGGGGTGTCCTCGGCGGTGCAAGAGACCCAGTACTTC. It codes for CASSETQGVSSAVQETQYF.

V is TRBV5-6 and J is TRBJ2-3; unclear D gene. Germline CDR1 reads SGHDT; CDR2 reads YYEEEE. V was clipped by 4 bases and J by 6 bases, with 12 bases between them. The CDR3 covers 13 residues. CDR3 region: CASSPSRRDTQYF. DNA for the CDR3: TGTGCCAGCAGCCCTTCTAGGCGGGATACGCAGTATTTT.

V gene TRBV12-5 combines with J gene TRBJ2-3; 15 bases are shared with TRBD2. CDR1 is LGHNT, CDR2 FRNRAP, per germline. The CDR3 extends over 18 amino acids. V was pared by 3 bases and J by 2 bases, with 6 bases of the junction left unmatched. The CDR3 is CASGFVGLAGGATDTQYF. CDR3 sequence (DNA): TGTGCTAGTGGTTTCGTTGGACTAGCGGGGGGGGCCACAGATACGCAGTATTTT.

Here the CDR3 reads CASSLGQLAEETQYF. CDR3 nucleotides: TGTGCCAGCAGCTTAGGACAGCTGGCTGAAGAGACCCAGTACTTC. The chain joins TRBV7-2 to TRBJ2-5; the D gene is possibly TRBD1 (5 bases). Germline V gives CDR1 SGHTA, CDR2 FQGNSA. The CDR3 loop spans 15 amino acids. Trimming pared 1 base from V and 3 bases from J, leaving 12 bases between.

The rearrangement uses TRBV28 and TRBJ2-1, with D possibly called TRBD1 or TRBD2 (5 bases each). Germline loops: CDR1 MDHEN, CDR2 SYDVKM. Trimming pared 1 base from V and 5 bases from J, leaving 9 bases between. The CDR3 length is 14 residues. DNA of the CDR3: TGTGCCAGCAGTTTATTTGGGGACGACAATGAGCAGTTCTTC. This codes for CASSLFGDDNEQFF. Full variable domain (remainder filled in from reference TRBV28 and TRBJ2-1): DVKVTQSSRYLVKRTGEKVFLECVQDMDHENMFWYRQDPGLGLRLIYFSYDVKMKEKGDIPEGYSVSREKKERFSLILESASTNQTSMYLCASSLFGDDNEQFFGPGTRLTVL.

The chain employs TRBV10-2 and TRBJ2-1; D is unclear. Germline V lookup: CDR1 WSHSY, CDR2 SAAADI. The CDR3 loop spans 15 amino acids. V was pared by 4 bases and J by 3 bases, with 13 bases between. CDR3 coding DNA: TGCGCCAGCAGTGGGGCCGGGTCGCTCTACAATGAGCAGTTCTTC. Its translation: CASSGAGSLYNEQFF.

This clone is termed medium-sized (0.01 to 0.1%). The CDR3 protein is CASRSPGFQETQYF. The CDR3 DNA reads TGTGCCAGCAGATCTCCGGGTTTTCAAGAGACCCAGTACTTC. V is TRBV7-9 and J is TRBJ2-5; D is undetermined. This CDR3 is 14 amino acids long. Between the trimmed V and J ends, which lost 6 bases and 2 bases, there was a span of 13 bases. CDR1 is SEHNR, CDR2 FQNEAQ, per germline (reference sequence).